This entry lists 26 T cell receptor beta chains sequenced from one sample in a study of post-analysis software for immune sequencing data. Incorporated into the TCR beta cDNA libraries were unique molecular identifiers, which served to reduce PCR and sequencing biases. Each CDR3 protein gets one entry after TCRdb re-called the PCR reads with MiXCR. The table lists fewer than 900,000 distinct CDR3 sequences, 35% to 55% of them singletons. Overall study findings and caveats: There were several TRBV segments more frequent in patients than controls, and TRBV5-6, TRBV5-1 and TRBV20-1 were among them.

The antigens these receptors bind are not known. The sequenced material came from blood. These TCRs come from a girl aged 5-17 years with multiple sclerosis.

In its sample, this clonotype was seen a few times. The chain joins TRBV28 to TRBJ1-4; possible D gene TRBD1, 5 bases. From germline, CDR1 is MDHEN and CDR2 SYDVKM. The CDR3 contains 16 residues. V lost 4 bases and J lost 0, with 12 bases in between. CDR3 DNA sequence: TGTGCCAGCAGTTCATACCAGGGAGCAACTAATGAAAAACTGTTTTTT. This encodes CASSSYQGATNEKLFF.

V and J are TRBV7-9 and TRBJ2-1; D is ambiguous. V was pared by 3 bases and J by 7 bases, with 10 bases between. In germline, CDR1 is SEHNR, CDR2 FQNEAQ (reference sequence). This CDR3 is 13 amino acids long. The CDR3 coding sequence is TGTGCCAGCAGCTTTAGTCCTGGGAATGAGCAGTTCTTC. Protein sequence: CASSFSPGNEQFF.

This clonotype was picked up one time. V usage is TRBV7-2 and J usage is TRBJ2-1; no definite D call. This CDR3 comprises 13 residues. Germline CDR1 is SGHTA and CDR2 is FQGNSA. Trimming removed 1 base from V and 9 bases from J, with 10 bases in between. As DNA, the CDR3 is TGTGCCAGCAGCTTAGAATGGGGTCCTGAGCAGTTCTTC. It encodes CASSLEWGPEQFF.

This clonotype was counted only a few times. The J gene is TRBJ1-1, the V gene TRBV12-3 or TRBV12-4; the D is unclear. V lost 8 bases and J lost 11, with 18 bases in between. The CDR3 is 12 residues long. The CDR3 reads CASRREDLGAFF. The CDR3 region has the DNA TGTGCCAGCCGGAGGGAAGACCTGGGGGCTTTCTTT.

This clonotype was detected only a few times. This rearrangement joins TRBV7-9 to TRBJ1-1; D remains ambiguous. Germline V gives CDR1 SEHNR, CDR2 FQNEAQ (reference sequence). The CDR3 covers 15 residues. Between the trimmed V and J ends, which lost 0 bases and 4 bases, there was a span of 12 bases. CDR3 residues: CASSLALGMGTEAFF. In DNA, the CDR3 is TGTGCCAGCAGCTTAGCCCTCGGGATGGGCACTGAAGCTTTCTTT.

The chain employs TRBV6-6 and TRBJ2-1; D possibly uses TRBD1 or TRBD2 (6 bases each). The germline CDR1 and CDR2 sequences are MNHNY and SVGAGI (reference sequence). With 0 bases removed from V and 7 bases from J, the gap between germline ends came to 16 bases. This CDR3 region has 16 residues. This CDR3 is CASSYSGGKVANEQFF. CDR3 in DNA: TGTGCCAGCAGTTACTCGGGGGGCAAGGTAGCGAATGAGCAGTTCTTC.

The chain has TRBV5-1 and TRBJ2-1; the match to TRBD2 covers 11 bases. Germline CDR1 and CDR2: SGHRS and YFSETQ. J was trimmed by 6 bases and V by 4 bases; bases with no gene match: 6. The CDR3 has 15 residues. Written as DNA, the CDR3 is TGCGCCAGCAGCCAGCGACTAGCGGGAACCAATGAGCAGTTCTTC. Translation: CASSQRLAGTNEQFF.

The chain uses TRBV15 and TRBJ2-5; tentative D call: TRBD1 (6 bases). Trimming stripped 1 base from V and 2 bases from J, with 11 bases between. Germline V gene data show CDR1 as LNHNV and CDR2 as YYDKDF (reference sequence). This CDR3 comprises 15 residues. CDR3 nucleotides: TGTGCCACCAGCAGAGGCCGACAGGATCAAGAGACCCAGTACTTC. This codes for CATSRGRQDQETQYF.

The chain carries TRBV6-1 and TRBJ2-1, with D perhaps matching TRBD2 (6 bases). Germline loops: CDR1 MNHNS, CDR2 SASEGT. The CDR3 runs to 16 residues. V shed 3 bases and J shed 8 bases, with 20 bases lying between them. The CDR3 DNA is TGTGCCAGCAGTGAGGGGCCTTTGCGGGGACGGGATGAGCAGTTCTTC. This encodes CASSEGPLRGRDEQFF.

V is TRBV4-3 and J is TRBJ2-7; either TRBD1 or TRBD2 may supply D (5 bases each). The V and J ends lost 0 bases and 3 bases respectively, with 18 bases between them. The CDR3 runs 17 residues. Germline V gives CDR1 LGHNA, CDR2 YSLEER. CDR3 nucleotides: TGCGCCAGCAGCCAAGATCGGGGAGACAGCTATGACTACGAGCAGTACTTC. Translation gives CASSQDRGDSYDYEQYF.

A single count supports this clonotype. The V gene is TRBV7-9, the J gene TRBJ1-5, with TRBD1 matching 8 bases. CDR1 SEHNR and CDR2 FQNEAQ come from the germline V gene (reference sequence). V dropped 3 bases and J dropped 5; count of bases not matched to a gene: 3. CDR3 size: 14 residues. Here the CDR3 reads CASSLDREHQPQHF. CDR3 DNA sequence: TGTGCCAGCAGCTTGGACAGGGAGCATCAGCCCCAGCATTTT.

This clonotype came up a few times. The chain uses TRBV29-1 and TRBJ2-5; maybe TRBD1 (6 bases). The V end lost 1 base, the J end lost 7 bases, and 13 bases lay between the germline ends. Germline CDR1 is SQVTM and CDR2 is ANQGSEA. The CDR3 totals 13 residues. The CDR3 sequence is CSVEGRGLGTQYF. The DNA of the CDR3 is TGCAGCGTTGAAGGCAGGGGCCTGGGGACCCAGTACTTC.

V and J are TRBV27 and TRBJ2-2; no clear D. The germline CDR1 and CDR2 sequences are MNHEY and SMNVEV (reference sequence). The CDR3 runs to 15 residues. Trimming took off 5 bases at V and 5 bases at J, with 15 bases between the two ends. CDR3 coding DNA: TGTGCCAGCAGTCCTCTTCGGGCGCGGACCGGGGAGCTGTTTTTT. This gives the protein CASSPLRARTGELFF.

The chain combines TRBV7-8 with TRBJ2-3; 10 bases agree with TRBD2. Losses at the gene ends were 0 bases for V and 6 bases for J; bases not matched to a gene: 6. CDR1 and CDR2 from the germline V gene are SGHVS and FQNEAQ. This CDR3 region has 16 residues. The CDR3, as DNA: TGTGCCAGCAGCTTAGCTATGGGACTAGCGACGGATACGCAGTATTTT. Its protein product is CASSLAMGLATDTQYF.

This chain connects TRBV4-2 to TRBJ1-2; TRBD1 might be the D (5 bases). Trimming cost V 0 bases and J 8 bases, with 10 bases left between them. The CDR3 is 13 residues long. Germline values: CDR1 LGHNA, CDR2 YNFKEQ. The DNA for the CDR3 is TGTGCCAGCAGCCAAGATCGAGGGGTCGGCTACACCTTC. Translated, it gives CASSQDRGVGYTF.

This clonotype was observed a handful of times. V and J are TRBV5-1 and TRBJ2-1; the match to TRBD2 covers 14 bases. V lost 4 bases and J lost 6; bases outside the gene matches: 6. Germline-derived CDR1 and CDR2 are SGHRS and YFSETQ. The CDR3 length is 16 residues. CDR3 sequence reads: CASSPAGTSGSNEQFF. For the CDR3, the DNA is TGCGCCAGCAGCCCAGCCGGGACTAGCGGGAGCAATGAGCAGTTCTTC.

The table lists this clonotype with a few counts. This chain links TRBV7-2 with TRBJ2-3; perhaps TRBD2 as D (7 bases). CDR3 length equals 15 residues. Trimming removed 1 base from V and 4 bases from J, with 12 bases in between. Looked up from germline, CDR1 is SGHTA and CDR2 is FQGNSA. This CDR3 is CASSLGGGSSDTQYF. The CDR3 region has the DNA TGTGCCAGCAGCTTAGGCGGGGGCTCCTCAGATACGCAGTATTTT.

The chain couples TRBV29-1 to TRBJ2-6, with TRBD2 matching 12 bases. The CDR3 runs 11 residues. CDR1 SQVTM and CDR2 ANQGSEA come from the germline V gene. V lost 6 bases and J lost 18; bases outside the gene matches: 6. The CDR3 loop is CSVTSGRNWTF. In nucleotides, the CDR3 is TGCAGCGTGACTAGCGGGAGAAATTGGACTTTC.

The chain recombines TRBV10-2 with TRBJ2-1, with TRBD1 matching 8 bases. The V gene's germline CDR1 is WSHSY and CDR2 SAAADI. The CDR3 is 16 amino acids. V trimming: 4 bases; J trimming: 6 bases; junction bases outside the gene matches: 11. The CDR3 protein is CASSALDRVVSNEQFF. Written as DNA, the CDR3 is TGCGCCAGCAGTGCCCTGGACAGGGTAGTAAGCAATGAGCAGTTCTTC.

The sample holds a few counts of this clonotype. CDR3 amino acids: CASSRDLSGRTNNEQFF. In nucleotides, the CDR3 is TGTGCCAGCAGCCGAGACCTCAGCGGGAGGACAAACAATGAGCAGTTCTTC. The rearrangement links TRBV4-2 to TRBJ2-1; TRBD2 agrees at 9 bases. Germline lookup yields CDR1 LGHNA and CDR2 YNFKEQ. V gave up 4 bases and J gave up 5 bases; unmatched junction bases: 12. The length of the CDR3 is 17 residues.

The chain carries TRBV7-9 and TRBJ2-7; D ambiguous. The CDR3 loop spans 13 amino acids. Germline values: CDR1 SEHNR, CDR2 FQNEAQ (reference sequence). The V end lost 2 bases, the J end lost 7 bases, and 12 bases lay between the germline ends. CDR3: CASSLTRTEEQYF. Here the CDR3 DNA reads TGTGCCAGCAGCTTAACGCGAACGGAGGAGCAGTACTTC.

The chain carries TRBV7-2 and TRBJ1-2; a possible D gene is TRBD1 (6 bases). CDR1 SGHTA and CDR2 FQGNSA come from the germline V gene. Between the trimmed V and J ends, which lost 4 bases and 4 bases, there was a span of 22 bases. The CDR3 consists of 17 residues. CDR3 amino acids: CASSSYVTGLSGYGYTF. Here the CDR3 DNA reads TGTGCCAGCAGCTCCTATGTGACAGGCCTTAGTGGCTATGGCTACACCTTC.

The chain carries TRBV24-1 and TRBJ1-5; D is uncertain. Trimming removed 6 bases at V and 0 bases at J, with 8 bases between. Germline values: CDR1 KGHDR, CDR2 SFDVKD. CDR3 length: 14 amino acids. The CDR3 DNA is TGTGCCACCAGTTCACAGCTTAGCAATCAGCCCCAGCATTTT. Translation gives CATSSQLSNQPQHF.

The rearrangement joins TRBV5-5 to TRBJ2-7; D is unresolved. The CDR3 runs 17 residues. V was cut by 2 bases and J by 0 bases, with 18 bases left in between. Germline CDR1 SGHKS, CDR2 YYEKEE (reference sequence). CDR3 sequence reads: CASSFVKTGGYSYEQYF. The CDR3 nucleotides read TGTGCCAGCAGCTTCGTCAAGACTGGCGGATACTCCTACGAGCAGTACTTC.

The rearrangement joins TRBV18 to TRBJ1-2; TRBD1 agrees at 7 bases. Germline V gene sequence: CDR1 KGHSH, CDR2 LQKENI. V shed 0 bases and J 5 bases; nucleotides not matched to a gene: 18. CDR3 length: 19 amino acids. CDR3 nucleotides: TGTGCCAGCTCACCACCTCCGATACAGGGGACCGTTCTTGTATATGGCTACACCTTC. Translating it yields CASSPPPIQGTVLVYGYTF.

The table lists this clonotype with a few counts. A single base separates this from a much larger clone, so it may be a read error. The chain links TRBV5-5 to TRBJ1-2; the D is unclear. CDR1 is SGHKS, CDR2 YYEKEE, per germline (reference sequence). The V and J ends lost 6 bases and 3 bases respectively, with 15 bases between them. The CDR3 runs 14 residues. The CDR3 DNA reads TGTGCCAGCATCATGAGACGGAAGTACTATGGCTACACCTTC. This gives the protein CASIMRRKYYGYTF.